This TCR beta chain was observed in a study of blood T cell repertoires in COVID-19. Study details: PBMCs, B-cell-depleted T cells, or T cells were the source of the cDNA or gDNA that made up the material.

Method: immunoSEQ multiplex PCR; TCRdb's copy keeps in-frame clones and lacks some. This table has under 200,000 clones, around 84% appearing once. Those enrolled, adults aged about 18 to 95 years, came from roughly 22 US areas. Clinical history as reported by participants underpinned cohort assignment. Contact with a PCR-confirmed or clinician-diagnosed COVID-19 case occurred within 2 weeks of entry. This CDR3 contains 16 residues. This chain links TRBV21-1 with TRBJ2-5; TRBD1 was called by the table and not checked on the DNA. TRBV21-1 is a pseudogene locus. The specimen was PBMCs or T cells enriched from blood (not recorded which). The clonotype comes from a woman in her thirties who had been exposed to COVID-19. CDR3 in amino acids: CASSIARQKRGETQYF. Here the CDR3 DNA reads TGTGCCAGCAGCATCGCGAGACAGAAAAGGGGAGAGACCCAGTACTTC.